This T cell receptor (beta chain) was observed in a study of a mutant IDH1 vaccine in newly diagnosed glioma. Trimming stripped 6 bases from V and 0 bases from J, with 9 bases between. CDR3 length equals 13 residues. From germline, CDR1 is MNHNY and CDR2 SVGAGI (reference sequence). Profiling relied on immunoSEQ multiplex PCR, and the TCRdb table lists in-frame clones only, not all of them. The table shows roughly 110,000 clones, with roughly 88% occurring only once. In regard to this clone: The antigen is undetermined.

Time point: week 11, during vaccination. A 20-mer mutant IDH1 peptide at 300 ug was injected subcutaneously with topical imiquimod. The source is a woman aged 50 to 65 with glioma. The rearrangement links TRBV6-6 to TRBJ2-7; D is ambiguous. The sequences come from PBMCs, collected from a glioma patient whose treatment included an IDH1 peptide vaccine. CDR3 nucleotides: TGTGCCAGCAGGATCAGCGACTCCTACGAGCAGTACTTC. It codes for CASRISDSYEQYF.